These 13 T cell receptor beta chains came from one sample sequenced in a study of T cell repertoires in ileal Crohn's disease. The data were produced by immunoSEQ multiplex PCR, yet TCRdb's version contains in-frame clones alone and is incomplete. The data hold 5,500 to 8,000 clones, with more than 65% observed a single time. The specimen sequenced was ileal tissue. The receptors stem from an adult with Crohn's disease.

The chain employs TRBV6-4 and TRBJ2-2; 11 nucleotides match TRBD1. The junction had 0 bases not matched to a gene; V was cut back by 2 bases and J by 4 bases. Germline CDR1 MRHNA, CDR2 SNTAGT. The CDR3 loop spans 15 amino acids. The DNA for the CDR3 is TGTGCCAGCAGTGACGGGACAGGGGGCACCGGGGAGCTGTTTTTT. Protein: CASSDGTGGTGELFF.

The CDR3 nucleotides are TGTGCCAGCAGCACAGGGGGCCCCTACAATGAGCAGTTCTTC. It is translated as CASSTGGPYNEQFF. The chain recombines TRBV27 with TRBJ2-1; 9 bases map to TRBD1. V shed 6 bases and J 2 bases; nucleotides not matched to a gene: 2. The CDR3 loop spans 14 amino acids. CDR1 and CDR2 (germline): MNHEY, SMNVEV (reference sequence).

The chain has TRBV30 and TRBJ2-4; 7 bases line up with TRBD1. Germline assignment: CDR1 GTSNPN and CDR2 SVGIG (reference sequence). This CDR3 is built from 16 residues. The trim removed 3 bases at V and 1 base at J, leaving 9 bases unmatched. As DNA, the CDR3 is TGTGCCTGGAGAGTAACAGGGGTCGGGGCCAAAAACATTCAGTACTTC. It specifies CAWRVTGVGAKNIQYF.

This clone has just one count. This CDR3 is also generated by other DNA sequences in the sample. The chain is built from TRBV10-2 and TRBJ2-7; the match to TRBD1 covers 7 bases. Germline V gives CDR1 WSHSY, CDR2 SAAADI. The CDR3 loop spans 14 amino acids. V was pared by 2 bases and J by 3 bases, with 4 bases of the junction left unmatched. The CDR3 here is CASSENRGIYEQYF. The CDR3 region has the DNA TGCGCCAGCAGTGAGAACAGGGGTATCTACGAGCAGTACTTC.

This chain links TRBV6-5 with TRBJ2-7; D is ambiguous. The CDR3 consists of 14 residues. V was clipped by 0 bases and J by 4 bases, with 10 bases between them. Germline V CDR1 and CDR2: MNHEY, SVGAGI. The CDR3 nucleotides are TGTGCCAGCAGTTACTCCATAACGGGTTACGAGCAGTACTTC. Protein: CASSYSITGYEQYF.

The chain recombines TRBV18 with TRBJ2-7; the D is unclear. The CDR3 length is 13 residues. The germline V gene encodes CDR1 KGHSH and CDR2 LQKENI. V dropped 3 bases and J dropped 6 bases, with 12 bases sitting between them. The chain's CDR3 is CASSPARMAEQYF. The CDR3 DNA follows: TGTGCCAGCTCACCGGCTAGAATGGCCGAGCAGTACTTC.

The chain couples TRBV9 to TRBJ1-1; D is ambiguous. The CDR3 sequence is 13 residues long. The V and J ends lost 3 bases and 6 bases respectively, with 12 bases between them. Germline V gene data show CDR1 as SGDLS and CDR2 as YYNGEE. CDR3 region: CASSAPWAPEAFF. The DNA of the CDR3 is TGTGCCAGCAGCGCCCCCTGGGCCCCTGAAGCTTTCTTT.

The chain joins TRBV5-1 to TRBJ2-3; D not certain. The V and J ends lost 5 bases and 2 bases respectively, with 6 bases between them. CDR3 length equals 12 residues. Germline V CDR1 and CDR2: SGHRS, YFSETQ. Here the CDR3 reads CASRANTDTQYF. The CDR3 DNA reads TGCGCCAGCAGAGCTAACACAGATACGCAGTATTTT.

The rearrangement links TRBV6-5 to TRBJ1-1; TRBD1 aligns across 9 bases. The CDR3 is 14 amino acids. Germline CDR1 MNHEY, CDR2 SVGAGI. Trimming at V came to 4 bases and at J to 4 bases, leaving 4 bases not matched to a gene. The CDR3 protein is CASSLQGAGTEAFF. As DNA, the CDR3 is TGTGCCAGCAGTTTACAGGGGGCTGGCACTGAAGCTTTCTTT.

The CDR3 spells CASSSTGGVTEAFF. The CDR3 nucleotides are TGTGCCAGCAGCTCAACAGGGGGCGTCACTGAAGCTTTCTTT. The chain has TRBV28 and TRBJ1-1, with TRBD1 matching 9 bases. The CDR3 loop spans 14 amino acids. Germline assignment: CDR1 MDHEN and CDR2 SYDVKM. Unmatched junction bases numbered 6, after V lost 6 bases and J lost 4 bases.

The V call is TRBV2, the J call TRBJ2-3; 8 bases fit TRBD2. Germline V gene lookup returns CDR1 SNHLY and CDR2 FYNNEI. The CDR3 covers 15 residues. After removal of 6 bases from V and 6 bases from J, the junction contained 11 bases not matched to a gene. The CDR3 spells CASSPGTSQFDTQYF. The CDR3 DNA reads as TGTGCCAGCAGCCCCGGGACTAGTCAGTTTGATACGCAGTATTTT.

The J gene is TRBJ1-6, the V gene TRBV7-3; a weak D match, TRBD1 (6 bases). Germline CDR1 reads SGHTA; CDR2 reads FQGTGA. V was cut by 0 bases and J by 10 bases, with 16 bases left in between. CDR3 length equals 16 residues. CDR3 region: CASSLTTLQGSSPLHF. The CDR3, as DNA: TGTGCCAGCAGCTTAACAACGTTACAGGGCAGCTCACCCCTCCACTTT.

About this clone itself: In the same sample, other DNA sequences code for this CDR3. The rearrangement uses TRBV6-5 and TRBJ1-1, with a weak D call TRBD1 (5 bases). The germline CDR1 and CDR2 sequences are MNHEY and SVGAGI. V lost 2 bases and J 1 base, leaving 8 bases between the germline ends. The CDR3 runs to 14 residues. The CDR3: CASSYGGTNTEAFF. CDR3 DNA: TGTGCCAGCAGTTACGGAGGGACGAACACTGAAGCTTTCTTT.